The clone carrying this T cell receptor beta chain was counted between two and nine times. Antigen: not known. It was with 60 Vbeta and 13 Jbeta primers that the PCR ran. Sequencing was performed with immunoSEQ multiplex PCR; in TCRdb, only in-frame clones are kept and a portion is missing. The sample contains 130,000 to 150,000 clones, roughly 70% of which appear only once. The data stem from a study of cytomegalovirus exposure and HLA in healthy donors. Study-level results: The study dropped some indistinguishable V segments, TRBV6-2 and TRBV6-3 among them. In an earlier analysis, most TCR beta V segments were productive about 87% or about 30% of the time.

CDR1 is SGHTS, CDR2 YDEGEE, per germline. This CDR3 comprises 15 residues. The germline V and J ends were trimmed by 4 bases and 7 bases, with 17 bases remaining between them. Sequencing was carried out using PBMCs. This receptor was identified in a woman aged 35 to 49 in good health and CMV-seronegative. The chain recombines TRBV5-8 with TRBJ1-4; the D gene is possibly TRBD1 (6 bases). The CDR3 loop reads CASSRTGFKGEKLFF. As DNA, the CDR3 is TGTGCCAGCAGCCGAACAGGGTTTAAAGGTGAAAAACTGTTTTTT.